These T cell receptor beta chains were read from a single sample in a study of blood T cell repertoires in COVID-19. The data were produced by immunoSEQ multiplex PCR, yet TCRdb's version contains in-frame clones alone and is incomplete. The sample holds 100,000 to 130,000 clones, around 92% seen once. Material for sequencing was peripheral blood. All receptors derive from a man in his forties with active or convalescent COVID-19. The CDR3 runs from the conserved cysteine through the conserved F or W. D genes are given only for firm matches. Size tells how often a clone was seen (once, few, many) or the class of an expanded clone, and some rows leave it out.

TRBJ2-1 | . | TRBV11-3 | . | TGTGCCAGCAGCCAGGCTACCCCGTCCAATGAGCAGTTCTTC | CASSQATPSNEQFF
TRBJ1-5 | . | TRBV9 | . | TGTGCCAGCAGCGTCCCCGGGAGCAATCAGCCCCAGCATTTT | CASSVPGSNQPQHF
TRBJ1-6 | few | TRBV27 | . | TGTGCCAGCAGTTTACAGGGTGTGAATTCACCCCTCCACTTT | CASSLQGVNSPLHF
TRBJ1-1 | . | TRBV4-1 | . | TGCGCCAGCAGCCGAAACGACTTCTACACTGAAGCTTTCTTT | CASSRNDFYTEAFF
TRBJ2-2 | . | TRBV25-1 | TRBD2 | TGTGCCAGCAGTGAGGTTAGCGGGAGCGTGACCGGGGAGCTGTTTTTT | CASSEVSGSVTGELFF
TRBJ2-1 | . | TRBV7-9 | TRBD2 | TGTGCCAGCAGCTGGGACCTAGCGGGAGGGGACAATGAGCAGTTCTTC | CASSWDLAGGDNEQFF
TRBJ1-5 | . | TRBV6-5 | TRBD1 | TGTGCCAGCAGTTACTCAGGGGGCTATCAGCCCCAGCATTTT | CASSYSGGYQPQHF
TRBJ2-5 | . | TRBV6-5 | . | TGTGCCAGCAGTTACTCTCGACAGAGAGAGACCCAGTACTTC | CASSYSRQRETQYF
TRBJ1-2 | few | TRBV25-1 | . | TGTGCCAGCAGTTGGGGGGGTGGCTATGGCTACACCTTC | CASSWGGGYGYTF
TRBJ1-1 | . | TRBV4-1 | . | TGCGCCAGCAGCCAAGATTCAGGGTTGAACACTGAAGCTTTCTTT | CASSQDSGLNTEAFF
TRBJ2-7 | . | TRBV15 | TRBD2 | TGTGCCACCAGCAGAGCCTCTAGCGGCAATTACGAGCAGTACTTC | CATSRASSGNYEQYF
TRBJ1-2 | . | TRBV28 | TRBD1 | TGTGCCAGCAGTTCCGGACAGGGCTCGGGCTACACCTTC | CASSSGQGSGYTF
TRBJ2-2 | . | TRBV7-3 | . | TGTGCCAGCAGCCCCTCCCCCGGGGAGCTGTTTTTT | CASSPSPGELFF
TRBJ1-3 | once | TRBV30 | . | TGTGCCTGGTCCCAACAGGGAAACACCATATATTTT | CAWSQQGNTIYF
TRBJ1-6 | . | TRBV6-2/TRBV6-3 | TRBD1 | TGTGCCAGCAGGCCTCGGGACAGAACCAATTCACCCCTCCACTTT | CASRPRDRTNSPLHF
TRBJ2-7 | . | TRBV11-2 | . | TGTGCCAGCAGCTTAAATCATCAGGGCTCCTACGAGCAGTACTTC | CASSLNHQGSYEQYF
TRBJ1-1 | . | TRBV7-3 | . | TGTGCCAGCAGCTTATTGGGGGGATTGGCTGAAGCTTTCTTT | CASSLLGGLAEAFF
TRBJ1-6 | . | TRBV30 | . | TGTGCCTGGGTCTCGACAAGGAATTCACCCCTCCACTTT | CAWVSTRNSPLHF
TRBJ2-4 | . | TRBV25-1 | . | TGTGCCAGCAGTGATTGGGCCCAAGCCAAAAACATTCAGTACTTC | CASSDWAQAKNIQYF
TRBJ2-7 | . | TRBV29-1 | . | TGCAGCGTGGGTCCCAGGGAGGCCAGCTACGAGCAGTACTTC | CSVGPREASYEQYF
TRBJ2-1 | . | TRBV11-2 | . | TGTGCCAGCAGTCCCGGGACAATCACCTACAATGAGCAGTTCTTC | CASSPGTITYNEQFF
TRBJ2-7 | once | TRBV14 | TRBD1 | TGTGCCAGTAGCCAAGATATGTGGGGACAGGGATACGAGCAGTACTTC | CASSQDMWGQGYEQYF
TRBJ2-7 | . | TRBV3-1/TRBV3-2 | . | TGTGCCAGCAGCCAAGTCGGTAACGAGCAGTACTTC | CASSQVGNEQYF
TRBJ1-4 | . | TRBV19 | . | TGTGCCAGTAGTCCAACCTACAGGTCTGGTAATGAAAAACTGTTTTTT | CASSPTYRSGNEKLFF
TRBJ2-7 | . | TRBV29-1 | TRBD1 | TGCAGCTATCGGACAGGGCACTACGAGCAGTACTTC | CSYRTGHYEQYF
TRBJ1-1 | . | TRBV10-3 | . | TGTGCCATCAGTGGAACAGCGAACACTGAAGCTTTCTTT | CAISGTANTEAFF
TRBJ2-5 | . | TRBV7-9 | . | TGTGCCAGCAGCGACTCCCCGACAGGTCGACAAGAGACCCAGTACTTC | CASSDSPTGRQETQYF
TRBJ1-5 | . | TRBV6-6 | TRBD1 | TGTGCCAGCAGTTCCCAACAGGGGGAAGGACAGCCCCAGCATTTT | CASSSQQGEGQPQHF
TRBJ2-2 | . | TRBV5-1 | . | TGCGCCAGCAGCTTGGTGGCGGGGGCGGACACCGGGGAGCTGTTTTTT | CASSLVAGADTGELFF
TRBJ1-5 | once | TRBV28 | . | TGTGCCAGCAGCTTACCAGGGGCCGGCGGGCCCCAGCATTTT | CASSLPGAGGPQHF
TRBJ1-3 | once | TRBV7-8 | . | TGTGCCAGCAGCACTCACCGGGACTATGGAAACACCATATATTTT | CASSTHRDYGNTIYF
TRBJ1-5 | . | TRBV28 | . | TGTGCCAGCAGATTGACTGAGTTTAGCAATCAGCCCCAGCATTTT | CASRLTEFSNQPQHF
TRBJ2-5 | . | TRBV29-1 | TRBD2 | TGCAGCGTTGTTGGACTAGCGGGAGAGACCCAGTACTTC | CSVVGLAGETQYF
TRBJ1-2 | . | TRBV28 | TRBD1 | TGTGCCAGCAGGACGACAGGGGCTAACTATGGCTACACCTTC | CASRTTGANYGYTF
TRBJ2-3 | . | TRBV7-9 | TRBD2 | TGTGCCAGCAGCCCCTGGTGGGAGGGCCCTAAGAGCACAGATACGCAGTATTTT | CASSPWWEGPKSTDTQYF
TRBJ2-7 | . | TRBV2 | . | TGTGCCAGCAGTGCTGCTAGTCCGGCCTACGAGCAGTACTTC | CASSAASPAYEQYF
TRBJ2-3 | . | TRBV28 | TRBD1 | TGTGCCAGCAGTCCCGGGACAGGGGGGACAGATACGCAGTATTTT | CASSPGTGGTDTQYF
TRBJ1-2 | . | TRBV4-3 | TRBD1 | TGCGCCAGCAGCCAAGAATTTGGACAGGGTTATGGCTACACCTTC | CASSQEFGQGYGYTF
TRBJ2-7 | . | TRBV5-1 | . | TGCGCCAGCAGCCAACAAGTCTCTTACGAGCAGTACTTC | CASSQQVSYEQYF
TRBJ2-3 | . | TRBV6-2/TRBV6-3 | TRBD2 | TGTGCCAGCAGTTCCCTGACTAGCGGAAGCACAGATACGCAGTATTTT | CASSSLTSGSTDTQYF
TRBJ1-2 | . | TRBV19 | . | TGTGCCAGTAGTATGGCGGGAAACTATGGCTACACCTTC | CASSMAGNYGYTF
TRBJ1-2 | . | TRBV28 | TRBD1 | TGTGCCAGCAGAATGACAGGGAGTAACTATGGCTACACCTTC | CASRMTGSNYGYTF
TRBJ1-2 | . | TRBV21-1 | . | TGTGCCAGCAGCAAAAAGGTCGCCAGGCCAAGGGGTGGCTACACCTTC | CASSKKVARPRGGYTF
TRBJ1-6 | . | TRBV7-9 | TRBD1 | TGTGCCAGCAGCTTAGGTCAGGACAGGGTCTCACCCCTCCACTTT | CASSLGQDRVSPLHF
TRBJ1-1 | . | TRBV4-3 | . | TGCGCCAGCAGCCAAGAGAGGTATTCGGTAGAAGCTTTCTTT | CASSQERYSVEAFF
TRBJ2-1 | . | TRBV30 | . | TGTGCCTGGAGTGTGCGTAATGAGCAGTTCTTC | CAWSVRNEQFF
TRBJ1-1 | . | TRBV27 | TRBD1 | TGTGCCAGCAGTGAACAGGGGTGGACTGAAGCTTTCTTT | CASSEQGWTEAFF
TRBJ2-3 | once | TRBV4-1 | . | TGCGCCAGCAGCCAATTACCTGCGACAGATACGCAGTATTTT | CASSQLPATDTQYF